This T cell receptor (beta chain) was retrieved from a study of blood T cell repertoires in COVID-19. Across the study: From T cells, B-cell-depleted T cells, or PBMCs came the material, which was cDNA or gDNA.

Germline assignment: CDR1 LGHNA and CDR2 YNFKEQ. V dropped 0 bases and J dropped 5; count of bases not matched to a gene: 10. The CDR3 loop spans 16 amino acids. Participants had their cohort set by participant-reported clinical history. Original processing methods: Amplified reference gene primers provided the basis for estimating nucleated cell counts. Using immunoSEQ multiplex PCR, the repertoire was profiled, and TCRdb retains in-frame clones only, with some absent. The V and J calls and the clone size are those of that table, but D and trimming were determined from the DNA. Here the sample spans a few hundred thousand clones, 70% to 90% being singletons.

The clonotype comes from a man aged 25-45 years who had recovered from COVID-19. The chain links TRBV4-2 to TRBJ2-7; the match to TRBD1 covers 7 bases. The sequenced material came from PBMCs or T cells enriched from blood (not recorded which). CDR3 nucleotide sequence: TGTGCCAGCAGCCAAGACCCGGGACAGCTTGGAAACGAGCAGTACTTC. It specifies CASSQDPGQLGNEQYF.